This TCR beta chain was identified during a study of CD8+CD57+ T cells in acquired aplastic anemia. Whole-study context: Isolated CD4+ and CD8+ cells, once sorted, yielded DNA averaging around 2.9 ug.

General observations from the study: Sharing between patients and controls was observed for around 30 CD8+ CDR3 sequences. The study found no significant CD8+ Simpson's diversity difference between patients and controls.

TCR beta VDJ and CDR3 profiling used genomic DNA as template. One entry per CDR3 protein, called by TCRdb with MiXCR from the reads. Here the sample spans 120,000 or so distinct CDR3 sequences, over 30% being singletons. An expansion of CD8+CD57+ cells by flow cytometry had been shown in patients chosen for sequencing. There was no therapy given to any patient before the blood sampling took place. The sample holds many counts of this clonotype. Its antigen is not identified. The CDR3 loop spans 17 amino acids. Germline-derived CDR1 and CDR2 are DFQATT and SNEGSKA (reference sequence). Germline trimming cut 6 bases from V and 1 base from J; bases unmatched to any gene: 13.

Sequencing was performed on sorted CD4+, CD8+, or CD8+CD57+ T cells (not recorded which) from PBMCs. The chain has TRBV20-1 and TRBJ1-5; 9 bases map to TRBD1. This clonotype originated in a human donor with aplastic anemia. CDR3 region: CSAGTGYFTESNQPQHF. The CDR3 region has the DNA TGCAGTGCCGGGACAGGGTATTTTACTGAAAGCAATCAGCCCCAGCATTTT.